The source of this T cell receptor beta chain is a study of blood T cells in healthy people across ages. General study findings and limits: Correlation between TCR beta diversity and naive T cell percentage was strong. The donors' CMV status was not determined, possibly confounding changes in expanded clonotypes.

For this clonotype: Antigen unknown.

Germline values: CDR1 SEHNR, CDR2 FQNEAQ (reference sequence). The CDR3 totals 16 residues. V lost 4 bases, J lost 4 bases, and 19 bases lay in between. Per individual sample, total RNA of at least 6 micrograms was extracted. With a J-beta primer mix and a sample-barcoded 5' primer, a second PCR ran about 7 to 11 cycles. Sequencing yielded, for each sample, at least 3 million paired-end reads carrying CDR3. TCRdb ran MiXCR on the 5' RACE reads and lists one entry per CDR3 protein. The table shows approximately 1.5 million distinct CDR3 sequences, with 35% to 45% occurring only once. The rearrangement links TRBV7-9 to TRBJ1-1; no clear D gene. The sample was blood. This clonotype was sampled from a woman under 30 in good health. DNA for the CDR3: TGTGCCAGCAGCTCGATGGCTCCAGCGGGCTCCACTGAAGCTTTCTTT. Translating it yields CASSSMAPAGSTEAFF.